This T cell receptor beta chain was retrieved from a study of graft-versus-host responses after intestinal transplantation. General study results and limits: The study found high graft-versus-host to host-versus-graft clonal ratios in allografts of patients with graft-donor T cell macrochimerism.

The method was immunoSEQ multiplex PCR; TCRdb's version includes in-frame clones alone and lacks a portion of them. The sample has about 90,000 clones; less than 90% are singletons. This CDR3 has 15 amino acids. V lost 1 base, J lost 1 base, and 8 bases lay in between. CDR1 MGHRA and CDR2 YSYEKL come from the germline V gene. About this clone itself: What it binds is unknown.

This TCR was recovered from a human donor who received an intestinal transplant. J is TRBJ1-5 and V is TRBV4-1, with D unclear. This specimen consisted of unstimulated CD8+ T cells sorted from spleen or lymph node cells, obtained before intestinal transplant. CDR3 residues: CASSQGGTSNQPQHF. The DNA of the CDR3 is TGCGCCAGCAGCCAAGGAGGCACGAGCAATCAGCCCCAGCATTTT.